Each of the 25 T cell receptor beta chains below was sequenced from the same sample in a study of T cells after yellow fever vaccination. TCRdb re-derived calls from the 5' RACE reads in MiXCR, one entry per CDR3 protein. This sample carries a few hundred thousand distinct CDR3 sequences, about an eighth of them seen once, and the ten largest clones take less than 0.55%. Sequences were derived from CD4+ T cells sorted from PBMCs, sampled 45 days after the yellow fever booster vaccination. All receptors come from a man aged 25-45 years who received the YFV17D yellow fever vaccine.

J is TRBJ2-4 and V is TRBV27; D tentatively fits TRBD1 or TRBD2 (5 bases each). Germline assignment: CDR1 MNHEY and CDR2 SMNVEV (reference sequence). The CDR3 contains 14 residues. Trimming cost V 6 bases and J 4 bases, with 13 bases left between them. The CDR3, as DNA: TGTGCCAGCAGAATCCGGGACGTTAAAAACATTCAGTACTTC. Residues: CASRIRDVKNIQYF.

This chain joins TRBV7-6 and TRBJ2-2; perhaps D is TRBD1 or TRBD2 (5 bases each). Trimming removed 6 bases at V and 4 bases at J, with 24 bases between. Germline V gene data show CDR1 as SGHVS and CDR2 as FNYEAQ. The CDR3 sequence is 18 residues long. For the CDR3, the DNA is TGTGCCAGCAGTCCTGGGGGTAGCACACCGTTTGGCACCGGGGAGCTGTTTTTT. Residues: CASSPGGSTPFGTGELFF.

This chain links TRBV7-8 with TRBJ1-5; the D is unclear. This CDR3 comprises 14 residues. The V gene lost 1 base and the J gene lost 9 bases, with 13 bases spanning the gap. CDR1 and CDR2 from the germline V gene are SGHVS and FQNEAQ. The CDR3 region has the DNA TGTGCCAGCAGCTTAGTTCCGAAGAAAGGGCCCCAGCATTTT. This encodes CASSLVPKKGPQHF.

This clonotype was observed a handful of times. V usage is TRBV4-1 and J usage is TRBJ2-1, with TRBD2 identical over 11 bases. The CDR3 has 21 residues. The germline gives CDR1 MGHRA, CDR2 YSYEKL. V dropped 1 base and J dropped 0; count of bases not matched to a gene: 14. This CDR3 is CASSQGYWTSGSRGSYNEQFF. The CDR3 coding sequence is TGCGCCAGCAGCCAAGGATACTGGACTAGCGGGTCCAGGGGCTCCTACAATGAGCAGTTCTTC.

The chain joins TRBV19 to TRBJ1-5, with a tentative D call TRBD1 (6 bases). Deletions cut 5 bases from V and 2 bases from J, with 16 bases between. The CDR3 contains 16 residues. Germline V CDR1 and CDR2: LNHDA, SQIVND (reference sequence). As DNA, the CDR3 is TGTGCCAGTAGTTCCTCCGGGGGCGCGGGCAATCAGCCCCAGCATTTT. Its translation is CASSSSGGAGNQPQHF.

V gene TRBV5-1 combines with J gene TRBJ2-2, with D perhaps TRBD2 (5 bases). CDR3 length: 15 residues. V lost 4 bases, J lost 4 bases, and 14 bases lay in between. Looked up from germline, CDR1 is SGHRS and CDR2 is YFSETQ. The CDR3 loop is CASSPEGRRTGELFF. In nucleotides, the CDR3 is TGCGCCAGCAGCCCAGAGGGCCGGCGCACCGGGGAGCTGTTTTTT.

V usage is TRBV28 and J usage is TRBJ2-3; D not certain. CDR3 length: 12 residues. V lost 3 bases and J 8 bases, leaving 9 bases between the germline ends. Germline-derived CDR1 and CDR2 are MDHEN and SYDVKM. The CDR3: CASSLGRSTQYF. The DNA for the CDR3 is TGTGCCAGCAGTTTGGGAAGGAGTACGCAGTATTTT.

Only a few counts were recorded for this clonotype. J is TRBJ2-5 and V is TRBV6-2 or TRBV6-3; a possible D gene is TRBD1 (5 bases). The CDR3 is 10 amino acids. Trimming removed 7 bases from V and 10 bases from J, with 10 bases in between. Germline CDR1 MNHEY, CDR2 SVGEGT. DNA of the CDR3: TGTGCCAGCAAAGGACACAACCAGTACTTC. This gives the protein CASKGHNQYF.

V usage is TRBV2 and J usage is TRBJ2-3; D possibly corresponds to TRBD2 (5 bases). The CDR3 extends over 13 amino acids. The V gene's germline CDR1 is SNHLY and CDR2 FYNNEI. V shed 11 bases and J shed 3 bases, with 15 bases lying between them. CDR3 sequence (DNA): TGTGCCGTTAGGACTGGAACAACAGATACGCAGTATTTT. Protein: CAVRTGTTDTQYF. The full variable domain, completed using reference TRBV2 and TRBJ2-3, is EPEVTQTPSHQVTQMGQEVILRCVPISNHLYFYWYRQILGQKVEFLVSFYNNEISEKSEIFDDQFSVERPDGSNFTLKIRSTKLEDSAMYFCAVRTGTTDTQYFGPGTRLTVL.

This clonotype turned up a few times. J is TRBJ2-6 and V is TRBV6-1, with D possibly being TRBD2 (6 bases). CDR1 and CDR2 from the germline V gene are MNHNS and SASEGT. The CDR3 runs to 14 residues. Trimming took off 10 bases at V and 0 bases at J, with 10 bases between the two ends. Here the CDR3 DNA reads TGTGCCACCGCGGGGCTCTCTGGGGCCAACGTCCTGACTTTC. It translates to CATAGLSGANVLTF.

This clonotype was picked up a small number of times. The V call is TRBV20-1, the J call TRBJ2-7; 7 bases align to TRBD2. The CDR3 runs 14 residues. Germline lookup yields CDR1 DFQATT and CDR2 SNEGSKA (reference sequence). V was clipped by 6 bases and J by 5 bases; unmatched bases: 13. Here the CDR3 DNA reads TGCAGTGCCATAAGGGAGGGTCGTTGGGACGAGCAGTACTTC. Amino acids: CSAIREGRWDEQYF.

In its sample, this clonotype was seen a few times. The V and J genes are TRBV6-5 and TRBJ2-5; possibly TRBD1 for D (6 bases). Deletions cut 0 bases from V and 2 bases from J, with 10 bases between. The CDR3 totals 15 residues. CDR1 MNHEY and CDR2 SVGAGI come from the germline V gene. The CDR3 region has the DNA TGTGCCAGCAGTTACTCTTACGGACAGCAAGAGACCCAGTACTTC. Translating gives CASSYSYGQQETQYF.

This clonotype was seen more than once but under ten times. The CDR3 sequence: CASSVPPWYTNYGYTF. CDR3 DNA sequence: TGTGCCAGCAGCGTCCCCCCCTGGTACACTAACTATGGCTACACCTTC. The chain is built from TRBV7-9 and TRBJ1-2, with D unresolved. The CDR3 extends over 16 amino acids. The V end lost 5 bases, the J end lost 0 bases, and 16 bases lay between the germline ends. Germline V gene lookup returns CDR1 SEHNR and CDR2 FQNEAQ (reference sequence).

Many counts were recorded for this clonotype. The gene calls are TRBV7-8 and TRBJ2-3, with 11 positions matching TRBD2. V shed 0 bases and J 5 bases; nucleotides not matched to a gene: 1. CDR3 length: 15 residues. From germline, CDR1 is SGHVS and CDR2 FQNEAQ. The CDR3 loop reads CASSLAGTSGDTQYF. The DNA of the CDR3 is TGTGCCAGCAGCTTAGCCGGGACTAGCGGAGATACGCAGTATTTT.

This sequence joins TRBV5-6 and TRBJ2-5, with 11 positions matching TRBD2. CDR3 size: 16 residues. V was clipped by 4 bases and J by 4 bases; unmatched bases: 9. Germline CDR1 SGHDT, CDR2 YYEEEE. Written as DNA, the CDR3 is TGTGCCAGCAGCCTTCCGGGGACTAGCGGTAGAGAGACCCAGTACTTC. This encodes CASSLPGTSGRETQYF.

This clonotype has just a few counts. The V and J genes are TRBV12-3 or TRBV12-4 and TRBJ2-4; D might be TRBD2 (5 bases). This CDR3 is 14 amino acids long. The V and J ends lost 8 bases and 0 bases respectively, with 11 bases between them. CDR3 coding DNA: TGTGCCAGCGGGCCCGAGGGAGCCAAAAACATTCAGTACTTC. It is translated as CASGPEGAKNIQYF.

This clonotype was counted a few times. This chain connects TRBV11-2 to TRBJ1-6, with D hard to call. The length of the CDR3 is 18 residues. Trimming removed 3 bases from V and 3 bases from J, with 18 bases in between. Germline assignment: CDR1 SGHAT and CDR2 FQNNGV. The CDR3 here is CASSLRVRDSFYNSPLHF. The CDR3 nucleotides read TGTGCCAGCAGCTTGAGGGTTCGAGACTCCTTCTATAATTCACCCCTCCACTTT.

The CDR3 protein is CASSQETRRGKETQYF. The CDR3 DNA reads TGCGCCAGCAGCCAAGAAACCAGGCGGGGAAAAGAGACCCAGTACTTC. The J gene is TRBJ2-5, the V gene TRBV4-1; maybe TRBD2 (6 bases). Trimming took 0 bases from V and 3 from J, leaving 14 bases between them. CDR3 length: 16 residues. Germline V lookup: CDR1 MGHRA, CDR2 YSYEKL.

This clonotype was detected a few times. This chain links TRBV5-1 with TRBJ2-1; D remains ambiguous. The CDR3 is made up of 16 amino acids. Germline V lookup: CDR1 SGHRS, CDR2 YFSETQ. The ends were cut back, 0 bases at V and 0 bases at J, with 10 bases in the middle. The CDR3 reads CASSLGGDLSYNEQFF. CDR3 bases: TGCGCCAGCAGCTTGGGTGGAGACCTCTCCTACAATGAGCAGTTCTTC.

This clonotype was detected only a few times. Written as DNA, the CDR3 is TGCAGTGCTAGAAGGGGGGTAGCCAAAAACATTCAGTACTTC. Its translation: CSARRGVAKNIQYF. This chain links TRBV20-1 with TRBJ2-4; the D call may be TRBD1 or TRBD2 (6 bases each). V lost 2 bases, J lost 0 bases, and 8 bases lay in between. Germline CDR1 and CDR2: DFQATT and SNEGSKA (reference sequence). This CDR3 has 14 amino acids.

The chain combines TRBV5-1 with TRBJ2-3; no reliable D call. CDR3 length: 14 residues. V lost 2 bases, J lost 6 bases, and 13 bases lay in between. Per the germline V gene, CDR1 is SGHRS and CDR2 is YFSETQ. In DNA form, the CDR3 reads TGCGCCAGCAGCTTCGGAAACCCCCCGGATACGCAGTATTTT. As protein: CASSFGNPPDTQYF.

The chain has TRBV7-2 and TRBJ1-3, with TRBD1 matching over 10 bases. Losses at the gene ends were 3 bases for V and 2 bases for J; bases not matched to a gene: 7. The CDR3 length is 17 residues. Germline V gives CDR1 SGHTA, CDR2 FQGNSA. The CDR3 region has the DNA TGTGCCAGCAGCTTGACCCCGGGACAGGGGACTGGAAACACCATATATTTT. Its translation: CASSLTPGQGTGNTIYF. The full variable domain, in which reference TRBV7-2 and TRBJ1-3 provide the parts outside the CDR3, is GAGVSQSPSNKVTEKGKDVELRCDPISGHTALYWYRQSLGQGLEFLIYFQGNSAPDKSGLPSDRFSAERTGGSVSTLTIQRTQQEDSAVYLCASSLTPGQGTGNTIYFGEGSWLTVV.

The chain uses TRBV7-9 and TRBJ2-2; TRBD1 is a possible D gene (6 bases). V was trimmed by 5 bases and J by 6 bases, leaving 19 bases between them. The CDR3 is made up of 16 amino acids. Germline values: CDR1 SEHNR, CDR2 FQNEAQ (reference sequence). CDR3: CASSANRAYDPGELFF. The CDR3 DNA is TGTGCCAGCAGCGCTAACAGGGCGTATGATCCCGGGGAGCTGTTTTTT.

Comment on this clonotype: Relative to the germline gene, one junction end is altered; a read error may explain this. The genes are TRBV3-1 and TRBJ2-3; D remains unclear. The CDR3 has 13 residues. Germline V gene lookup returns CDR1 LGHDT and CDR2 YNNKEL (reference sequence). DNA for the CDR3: TGTGCCACCAGCCAGCAGGTCTCAGATACGCAGTATTTT. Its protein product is CATSQQVSDTQYF.

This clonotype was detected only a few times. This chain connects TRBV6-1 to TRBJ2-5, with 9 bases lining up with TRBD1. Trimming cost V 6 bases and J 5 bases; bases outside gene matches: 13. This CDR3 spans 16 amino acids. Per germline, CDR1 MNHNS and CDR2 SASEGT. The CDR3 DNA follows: TGTGCCAGCAGAACGATACAGGGGGCGATTTGGGAGACCCAGTACTTC. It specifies CASRTIQGAIWETQYF.